This entry features one T cell receptor beta chain sequence. The antigen remains undetermined. This entry belongs to a study of T-cell reconstitution after alpha-beta-depleted transplantation in children. Unique molecular identifiers were built into the TCRbeta library. TCRdb re-derived calls from the PCR reads in MiXCR, one entry per CDR3 protein. This table has 300,000 to 350,000 distinct CDR3 sequences, 15% to 20% appearing once. General study findings and limits: Hyperexpanded clones declined; after one year, newly produced T cells mostly supplied diversity. Elevated TCRbeta diversity at day 60 was traced, in some patients, to surviving recipient T cells and thymic progenitors. About two months after transplant, alpha-beta T cells reportedly came from several hundred expanded graft clones.

CDR1 SGHDT and CDR2 YYEEEE come from the germline V gene. V lost 1 base and J lost 6, with 11 bases in between. CDR3 size: 14 residues. This receptor was obtained from a male patient aged 2-10 years who had a stem cell transplant for acute lymphoblastic leukemia, so the T cells may come from the graft donor. The rearrangement joins TRBV5-6 to TRBJ2-1; D not certain. Source: PBMCs, mostly from graft donor cells, taken 360 days after TCRalphabeta/CD19-depleted stem cell transplant. CDR3 amino acids: CASSLLRQTNEQFF. Here the CDR3 DNA reads TGTGCCAGCAGCTTGCTTCGGCAGACCAATGAGCAGTTCTTC.